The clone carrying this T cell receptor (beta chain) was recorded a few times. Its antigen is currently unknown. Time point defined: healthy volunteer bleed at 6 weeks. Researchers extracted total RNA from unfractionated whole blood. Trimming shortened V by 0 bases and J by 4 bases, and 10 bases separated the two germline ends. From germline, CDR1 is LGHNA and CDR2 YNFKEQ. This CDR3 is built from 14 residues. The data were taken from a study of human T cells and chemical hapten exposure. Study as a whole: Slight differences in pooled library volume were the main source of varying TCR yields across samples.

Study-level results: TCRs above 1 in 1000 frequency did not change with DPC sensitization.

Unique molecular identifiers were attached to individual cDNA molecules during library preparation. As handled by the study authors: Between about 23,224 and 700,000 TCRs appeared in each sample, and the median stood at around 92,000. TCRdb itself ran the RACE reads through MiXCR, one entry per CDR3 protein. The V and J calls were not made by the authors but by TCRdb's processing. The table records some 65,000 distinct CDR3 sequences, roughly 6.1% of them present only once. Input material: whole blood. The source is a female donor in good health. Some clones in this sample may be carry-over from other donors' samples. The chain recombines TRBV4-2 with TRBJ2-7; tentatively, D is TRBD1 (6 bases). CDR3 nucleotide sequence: TGTGCCAGCAGCCAAGAGCCAGGGGCATACGAGCAGTACTTC. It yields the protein CASSQEPGAYEQYF.